The clone carrying this TCR beta chain was found a few times. Antigen: not known. This record belongs to a study of T cells after yellow fever vaccination. Study-wide findings and caveats: There was a possibility that FACS-sorted repertoires contained abundant clonotypes contaminating from the bulk population.

The CDR3 loop spans 16 amino acids. Trimming shortened V by 4 bases and J by 4 bases, and 19 bases separated the two germline ends. Germline V gene sequence: CDR1 MGHRA, CDR2 YSYEKL. TCRdb used MiXCR to reprocess the 5' RACE reads, holding one entry per CDR3 protein. The sample lists some 350,000 distinct CDR3 sequences; 3% to 4.5% were seen once. The chain is built from TRBV4-1 and TRBJ1-2; D call uncertain. Sequencing was performed on PBMCs, taken 5 days after the yellow fever booster vaccination. This clonotype was sampled from a man between 18 and 35 years old who received the YFV17D yellow fever vaccine. The DNA for the CDR3 is TGCGCCAGCAGCCCCCTCCTGGCCGGGAACCCCTATGGCTACACCTTC. It yields the protein CASSPLLAGNPYGYTF.